Listed here are 18 T cell receptor beta chains from one sample, sequenced in a study of cytomegalovirus exposure and HLA in healthy donors. Primers for the PCR totalled 60 Vbeta and 13 Jbeta. Some clones are missing from TCRdb's copy, which holds only in-frame ones; the method was immunoSEQ multiplex PCR. The sample gives 220,000 or so clones, around 80% of which show up once; 3.8% is in the top ten. Sequencing used PBMCs. The source is a male donor in good health and CMV-seronegative.

The chain links TRBV9 to TRBJ2-3, with D tentatively TRBD2 (6 bases). The CDR3 loop spans 16 amino acids. CDR1 and CDR2 from the germline V gene are SGDLS and YYNGEE. V dropped 4 bases and J dropped 0 bases, with 15 bases sitting between them. CDR3: CASSFDSGSSTDTQYF. In DNA form, the CDR3 reads TGTGCCAGCAGCTTCGATAGCGGCTCTAGCACAGATACGCAGTATTTT.

Concerning this clone: The junction shows a germline mismatch at one end, possibly a read error. The chain employs TRBV7-9 and TRBJ1-3; tentative D call: TRBD1 (5 bases). Per the germline V gene, CDR1 is SEHNR and CDR2 is FQNEAQ (reference sequence). The CDR3 sequence is 14 residues long. In DNA form, the CDR3 reads TGTTCCAGCAGCCCCCAGGGTAATGGAAACACCATATATTTT. It translates to CSSSPQGNGNTIYF. Filled out from reference TRBV7-9 and TRBJ1-3, the complete variable domain reads DTGVSQNPRHKITKRGQNVTFRCDPISEHNRLYWYRQTLGQGPEFLTYFQNEAQLEKSRLLSDRFSAERPKGSFSTLEIQRTEQGDSAMYLCSSSPQGNGNTIYFGEGSWLTVV.

In DNA, the CDR3 is TGCGCCAGCAGCCAAGAAGCGGAGGCTGCCTCAATCAATGAGCAGTTCTTC. This encodes CASSQEAEAASINEQFF. The V and J genes are TRBV4-1 and TRBJ2-1; D may be TRBD2 (5 bases). From germline, CDR1 is MGHRA and CDR2 YSYEKL. Trimming pared 0 bases from V and 6 bases from J, leaving 18 bases between. The CDR3 consists of 17 residues.

J is TRBJ2-5 and V is TRBV10-1; weak D call: TRBD1 (5 bases). With the DNA end fitting TRBJ2-7 better, the J assignment may be wrong. Germline V gene lookup returns CDR1 WNHNN and CDR2 SYGVQD (reference sequence). The CDR3 has 16 amino acids. The CDR3: CASRVKGPKSPYEQYF. For the CDR3, the DNA is TGCGCCAGCAGAGTAAAGGGGCCAAAATCCCCCTACGAGCAGTACTTC.

The chain joins TRBV15 to TRBJ1-3; D uncertain. V lost 8 bases, J lost 4 bases, and 6 bases lay in between. CDR1 and CDR2 (germline): LNHNV, YYDKDF (reference sequence). The CDR3 sequence is 11 residues long. The CDR3 sequence: CATGRGNTIYF. The CDR3 coding sequence is TGTGCCACCGGGCGAGGAAACACCATATATTTT.

This sequence joins TRBV7-2 and TRBJ2-6; 8 bases fit TRBD1. The CDR3 loop spans 16 amino acids. After removal of 5 bases from V and 3 bases from J, the junction contained 6 bases not matched to a gene. CDR1 is SGHTA and CDR2 is FQGNSA in the germline V gene. Here the CDR3 DNA reads TGTGCCAGCAGCCTGACAGGGGCAGGTGGGGCCAACGTCCTGACTTTC. It yields the protein CASSLTGAGGANVLTF.

This chain links TRBV6-5 with TRBJ1-5, with D possibly being TRBD1 (5 bases). The CDR3 runs to 15 residues. Trimming took off 7 bases at V and 6 bases at J, with 19 bases between the two ends. The germline V gene has CDR1 MNHEY and CDR2 SVGAGI. The CDR3 sequence: CASTGGGGEGQPQHF. As DNA, the CDR3 is TGTGCCAGCACCGGTGGTGGAGGGGAGGGTCAGCCCCAGCATTTT.

CDR3 loop: CASTWGVGNEKLFF. The DNA of the CDR3 is TGTGCCAGCACCTGGGGCGTGGGGAATGAAAAACTGTTTTTT. This rearrangement joins TRBV27 to TRBJ1-4; D is possibly TRBD1 (5 bases). V shed 7 bases and J shed 5 bases, with 14 bases lying between them. The CDR3 length is 14 residues. Germline lookup yields CDR1 MNHEY and CDR2 SMNVEV (reference sequence).

The chain recombines TRBV7-6 with TRBJ2-2; TRBD2 might be the D (6 bases). Deletions cut 5 bases from V and 1 base from J, with 11 bases between. The CDR3 has 15 residues. The germline CDR1 and CDR2 sequences are SGHVS and FNYEAQ. DNA for the CDR3: TGTGCCAGCAGCCTCCGACTAGTGAACACCGGGGAGCTGTTTTTT. Translating gives CASSLRLVNTGELFF.

The chain recombines TRBV7-3 with TRBJ2-3; D might be TRBD2 (5 bases). Germline lookup yields CDR1 SGHTA and CDR2 FQGTGA. The germline V and J ends were trimmed by 5 bases and 3 bases, with 9 bases remaining between them. The CDR3 totals 13 residues. As DNA, the CDR3 is TGTGCCAGCAGCGCGGGTGGAACAGATACGCAGTATTTT. Protein product: CASSAGGTDTQYF.

This rearrangement joins TRBV6-6 to TRBJ1-4, with 9 bases lining up with TRBD1. Germline CDR1 is MNHNY and CDR2 is SVGAGI (reference sequence). The CDR3 spans 16 residues. After removal of 2 bases from V and 6 bases from J, the junction contained 7 bases not matched to a gene. The CDR3: CASSYPGQGIYEKLFF. The CDR3 DNA reads TGTGCCAGCAGTTACCCGGGACAGGGAATTTATGAAAAACTGTTTTTT.

A word on this clone: The same CDR3 can be traced to other DNA sequences in this sample. This chain uses TRBV5-1 with TRBJ2-5; D call uncertain. Germline values: CDR1 SGHRS, CDR2 YFSETQ. The ends were cut back, 0 bases at V and 5 bases at J, with 5 bases in the middle. This CDR3 is built from 12 residues. CDR3: CASSLARETQYF. CDR3 DNA sequence: TGCGCCAGCAGCTTGGCCCGGGAGACCCAGTACTTC.

This clone appeared once. The chain carries TRBV7-8 and TRBJ2-7; the D gene is possibly TRBD2 (5 bases). With 5 bases removed from V and 9 bases from J, the gap between germline ends came to 29 bases. The CDR3 is 17 amino acids. Per germline, CDR1 SGHVS and CDR2 FQNEAQ. CDR3 sequence (DNA): TGTGCCAGCAGCACGCGCCTAAAAATCGGGGTTCGTCACGCGCAGTACTTC. It specifies CASSTRLKIGVRHAQYF.

This chain joins TRBV5-4 and TRBJ2-3; the match to TRBD1 covers 8 bases. CDR3 length: 14 amino acids. Germline V gene sequence: CDR1 SGHNT, CDR2 YYREEE (reference sequence). After removal of 4 bases from V and 6 bases from J, the junction contained 7 bases not matched to a gene. CDR3 bases: TGTGCCAGCAGCACTGACAGGGGTCAGGATACGCAGTATTTT. Translated: CASSTDRGQDTQYF.

The gene calls are TRBV5-5 and TRBJ2-3; 12 bases line up with TRBD2. The length of the CDR3 is 16 residues. Germline CDR1 and CDR2: SGHKS and YYEKEE (reference sequence). V was clipped by 4 bases and J by 2 bases; unmatched bases: 5. This CDR3 reads CASSPGLAGVTDTQYF. DNA for the CDR3: TGTGCCAGCAGCCCGGGACTAGCGGGCGTCACAGATACGCAGTATTTT.

This clone was detected only once. The V gene is TRBV4-1, the J gene TRBJ2-2; 7 nucleotides line up with TRBD2. Looked up from germline, CDR1 is MGHRA and CDR2 is YSYEKL. The V segment lost 0 bases and the J segment 5 bases; nucleotides outside the gene matches: 9. The CDR3 length is 17 residues. The CDR3 protein is CASSQDRGRVETGELFF. CDR3 coding DNA: TGCGCCAGCAGCCAAGATCGTGGGAGGGTGGAAACCGGGGAGCTGTTTTTT.

The gene calls are TRBV21-1 and TRBJ2-1; the DNA was not used to check the table's D call, TRBD2. TRBV21-1 is an annotated pseudogene. This CDR3 spans 14 amino acids. The DNA for the CDR3 is TGTGCCAGCAGCAAAATTAGGGAGGAAGGTGAGCAGTTCTTC. This gives the protein CASSKIREEGEQFF.

The chain uses TRBV4-2 and TRBJ2-3; 7 bases fit TRBD2. After removal of 3 bases from V and 6 bases from J, the junction contained 15 bases not matched to a gene. From germline, CDR1 is LGHNA and CDR2 YNFKEQ. This CDR3 comprises 17 residues. The CDR3 reads CASSQGSASGLGDTQYF. In DNA form, the CDR3 reads TGTGCCAGCAGCCAGGGGAGTGCTAGCGGATTGGGGGATACGCAGTATTTT.